This TCR beta chain was identified in a study of CXCR3-negative and CXCR3-positive naive CD8 T cells. Details on this clonotype: The target antigen is unknown.

cDNA libraries for TRB were generated by 5' RACE incorporating UMI labels. TCRdb processed the 5' RACE reads again and assigns one entry to each CDR3 protein, with no DNA. The table for this sample gives some 130,000 distinct CDR3 sequences. Naive CD8+ T cells carried a CD45RO-CCR7+CD27+CD95- phenotype. This CDR3 region has 15 residues. Germline assignment: CDR1 SEHNR and CDR2 FQNEAQ (reference sequence). Study findings and constraints: Hydrophobicity of TRB CDR3s was greater in CXCR3-positive naive cells than in CXCR3-negative naive cells.

The TCR originated in a human donor in good health. Some clones in this sample may be carry-over from other donors' samples. Sequenced material: naive CXCR3- CD8+ T cells from blood. Subset of the sample: CD45RO-CCR7+CD27+CD95- naive CD8+ T cells lacking CXCR3 (TNR3-). The rearrangement links TRBV7-9 to TRBJ2-2. The CDR3 loop is CASSRSAANTGELFF.